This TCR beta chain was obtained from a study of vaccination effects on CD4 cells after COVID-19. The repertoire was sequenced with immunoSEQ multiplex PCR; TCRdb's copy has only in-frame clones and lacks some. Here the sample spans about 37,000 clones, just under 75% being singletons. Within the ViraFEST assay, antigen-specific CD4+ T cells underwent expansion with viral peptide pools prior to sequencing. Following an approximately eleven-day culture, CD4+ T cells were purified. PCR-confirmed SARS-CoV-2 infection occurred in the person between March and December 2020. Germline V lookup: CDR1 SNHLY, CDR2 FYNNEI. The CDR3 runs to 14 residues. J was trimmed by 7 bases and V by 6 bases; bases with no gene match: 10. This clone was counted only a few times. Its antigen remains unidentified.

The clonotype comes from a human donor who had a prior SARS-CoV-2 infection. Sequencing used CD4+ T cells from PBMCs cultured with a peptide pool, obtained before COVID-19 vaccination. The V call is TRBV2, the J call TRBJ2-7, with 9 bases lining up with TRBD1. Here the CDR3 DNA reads TGTGCCAGCAGCACCGGGACAGGGTTCGAGGAGCAGTACTTC. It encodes CASSTGTGFEEQYF.